A single sample is the source of the 28 T cell receptor beta chains below, sequenced in a study of technical replicates of blood from a handful of donors. TCRdb's table, derived via immunoSEQ multiplex PCR, lists solely in-frame clones and lacks some. The data show approximately 50,000 clones, with around 94% seen just once and roughly 0.22% held by the top ten. What was sequenced was T cells isolated from PBMCs. Receptor source: a human donor in good health.

V usage is TRBV10-3 and J usage is TRBJ1-1; 7 bases agree with TRBD1. The CDR3 is 15 residues long. Germline trimming cut 4 bases from V and 4 bases from J; bases unmatched to any gene: 9. Per the germline V gene, CDR1 is ENHRY and CDR2 is SYGVKD. CDR3: CAISAQGVGGTEAFF. The CDR3 DNA is TGTGCCATCAGTGCCCAGGGGGTTGGGGGCACTGAAGCTTTCTTT.

V and J are TRBV18 and TRBJ2-3, with D possibly TRBD2 on 5 matching bases. Looked up from germline, CDR1 is KGHSH and CDR2 is LQKENI. V was clipped by 2 bases and J by 5 bases, with 14 bases between them. The CDR3 covers 15 residues. Here the CDR3 reads CASSPNRGILDTQYF. The CDR3 bases are TGTGCCAGCTCACCAAATAGAGGGATTTTAGATACGCAGTATTTT.

V gene TRBV5-1 combines with J gene TRBJ1-1; D is perhaps TRBD1 (5 bases). The CDR3 has 15 amino acids. Germline lookup yields CDR1 SGHRS and CDR2 YFSETQ. Trimming removed 7 bases from V and 3 bases from J, with 19 bases in between. CDR3 amino acids: CASCPGDRVHTEAFF. The CDR3, as DNA: TGCGCCAGCTGTCCGGGGGATAGGGTACACACTGAAGCTTTCTTT. Full variable domain (outside the CDR3, taken from reference TRBV5-1 and TRBJ1-1): KAGVTQTPRYLIKTRGQQVTLSCSPISGHRSVSWYQQTPGQGLQFLFEYFSETQRNKGNFPGRFSGRQFSNSRSEMNVSTLELGDSALYLCASCPGDRVHTEAFFGQGTRLTVV.

The chain employs TRBV9 and TRBJ2-1; 8 positions match TRBD2. The CDR3 runs 16 residues. CDR1 and CDR2 (germline): SGDLS, YYNGEE. Trimming took 0 bases from V and 5 from J; bases not matched to a gene: 7. CDR3 bases: TGTGCCAGCAGCGTAGTGAGCGGGGGATCTAACAATGAGCAGTTCTTC. Translating gives CASSVVSGGSNNEQFF.

V usage is TRBV11-1 and J usage is TRBJ2-7; D gene uncertain. The CDR3 consists of 13 residues. V lost 3 bases and J lost 3, with 9 bases in between. Per germline, CDR1 SGHAT and CDR2 FQDESV (reference sequence). The chain's CDR3 is CASSFSEFYEQYF. CDR3 sequence (DNA): TGTGCCAGCAGCTTTTCGGAGTTCTACGAGCAGTACTTC.

The gene calls are TRBV9 and TRBJ1-2, with D perhaps TRBD1 (6 bases). V shed 0 bases and J shed 3 bases, with 12 bases lying between them. The length of the CDR3 is 15 residues. CDR1 SGDLS and CDR2 YYNGEE come from the germline V gene. The CDR3 loop is CASSVADRPHYGYTF. The CDR3 bases are TGTGCCAGCAGCGTAGCTGACAGGCCCCACTATGGCTACACCTTC.

The V and J genes are TRBV5-1 and TRBJ1-1; D is perhaps TRBD1 (6 bases). Between the trimmed V and J ends, which lost 1 base and 3 bases, there was a span of 10 bases. CDR1 is SGHRS and CDR2 is YFSETQ in the germline V gene. The CDR3 length is 14 residues. CDR3 coding DNA: TGCGCCAGCAGCTTGCGGGGGGCGGACACTGAAGCTTTCTTT. It is translated as CASSLRGADTEAFF. Full variable domain (rest looked up from reference TRBV5-1 and TRBJ1-1): KAGVTQTPRYLIKTRGQQVTLSCSPISGHRSVSWYQQTPGQGLQFLFEYFSETQRNKGNFPGRFSGRQFSNSRSEMNVSTLELGDSALYLCASSLRGADTEAFFGQGTRLTVV.

The chain recombines TRBV7-2 with TRBJ2-1; perhaps TRBD1 as D (5 bases). The CDR3 covers 12 residues. V gave up 3 bases and J gave up 7 bases, with 7 bases separating them. Per the germline V gene, CDR1 is SGHTA and CDR2 is FQGNSA. The CDR3 DNA follows: TGTGCCAGCAGCTTCGGACATAATGAGCAGTTCTTC. It is translated as CASSFGHNEQFF.

The chain carries TRBV11-2 and TRBJ2-5, with 9 bases aligning to TRBD1. The germline V gene encodes CDR1 SGHAT and CDR2 FQNNGV. The CDR3 is made up of 16 amino acids. The trim removed 6 bases at V and 1 base at J, leaving 9 bases unmatched. The CDR3 nucleotides are TGTGCCAGCAGATCTCCGGGACAGGGAGTCCAAGAGACCCAGTACTTC. Protein: CASRSPGQGVQETQYF. The whole variable domain, remainder taken from reference TRBV11-2 and TRBJ2-5, is EAGVAQSPRYKIIEKRQSVAFWCNPISGHATLYWYQQILGQGPKLLIQFQNNGVVDDSQLPKDRFSAERLKGVDSTLKIQPAKLEDSAVYLCASRSPGQGVQETQYFGPGTRLLVL.

The chain couples TRBV28 to TRBJ2-7, with unresolved D. The CDR3 is 12 amino acids. The V end lost 2 bases, the J end lost 6 bases, and 8 bases lay between the germline ends. The germline V gene has CDR1 MDHEN and CDR2 SYDVKM. CDR3 in DNA: TGTGCCAGCAGTTTAGCGACAACCGAGCAGTACTTC. Its protein product is CASSLATTEQYF. Drawing the rest from reference TRBV28 and TRBJ2-7, the complete variable domain is DVKVTQSSRYLVKRTGEKVFLECVQDMDHENMFWYRQDPGLGLRLIYFSYDVKMKEKGDIPEGYSVSREKKERFSLILESASTNQTSMYLCASSLATTEQYFGPGTRLTVT.

CDR3 loop: CASSQGGSAFF. CDR3 bases: TGTGCCAGCAGCCAGGGGGGATCAGCTTTCTTT. This rearrangement joins TRBV6-5 to TRBJ1-1; TRBD1 aligns across 7 bases. CDR1 and CDR2 from the germline V gene are MNHEY and SVGAGI. V was pared by 6 bases and J by 10 bases, with 5 bases of the junction left unmatched. This CDR3 spans 11 amino acids.

The chain has TRBV28 and TRBJ2-7; TRBD1 matches at 11 bases. The CDR3 sequence is 16 residues long. V dropped 4 bases and J dropped 7; count of bases not matched to a gene: 12. Germline CDR1 reads MDHEN; CDR2 reads SYDVKM. The CDR3 DNA follows: TGTGCCAGCAGTTCCCGATGGACAGGGGGCCGGGAGGAGCAGTACTTC. Translation: CASSSRWTGGREEQYF. Together with reference TRBV28 and TRBJ2-7, the CDR3 gives the full variable domain: DVKVTQSSRYLVKRTGEKVFLECVQDMDHENMFWYRQDPGLGLRLIYFSYDVKMKEKGDIPEGYSVSREKKERFSLILESASTNQTSMYLCASSSRWTGGREEQYFGPGTRLTVT.

This chain links TRBV7-6 with TRBJ1-1; D might be TRBD1 (5 bases). The CDR3 loop spans 15 amino acids. Trimming took off 1 base at V and 4 bases at J, with 13 bases between the two ends. The germline CDR1 and CDR2 sequences are SGHVS and FNYEAQ. CDR3 region: CASSLGTGLRTEAFF. As DNA, the CDR3 is TGTGCCAGCAGCTTAGGTACGGGACTTCGCACTGAAGCTTTCTTT.

V gene TRBV28 combines with J gene TRBJ2-7; TRBD1 agrees at 8 bases. V shed 2 bases and J 0 bases; nucleotides not matched to a gene: 9. This CDR3 is 17 amino acids long. Per the germline V gene, CDR1 is MDHEN and CDR2 is SYDVKM. This chain's CDR3 is CASSLNVGTGLSYEQYF. CDR3 nucleotides: TGTGCCAGCAGTTTAAACGTAGGGACAGGCCTCTCCTACGAGCAGTACTTC.

The CDR3 DNA is TGTGCCAGCAGCTTCAGCAGGGGGCGGTTCTATGGCTACACCTTC. It is translated as CASSFSRGRFYGYTF. This chain joins TRBV5-6 and TRBJ1-2; TRBD1 aligns across 8 bases. Germline trimming cut 2 bases from V and 4 bases from J; bases unmatched to any gene: 7. CDR1 is SGHDT, CDR2 YYEEEE, per germline. The CDR3 totals 15 residues.

The chain carries TRBV7-9 and TRBJ2-2; D is undetermined. Between the trimmed V and J ends, which lost 7 bases and 9 bases, there was a span of 9 bases. The CDR3 length is 11 residues. Germline V lookup: CDR1 SEHNR, CDR2 FQNEAQ (reference sequence). This CDR3 reads CASTQRRELFF. The CDR3 DNA sequence: TGTGCCAGCACCCAGAGGAGGGAGCTGTTTTTT.

This chain joins TRBV9 and TRBJ2-2, with a weak D call TRBD1 (6 bases). This CDR3 is 14 amino acids long. Germline CDR1 and CDR2: SGDLS and YYNGEE. The germline V and J ends were trimmed by 0 bases and 4 bases, with 7 bases remaining between them. CDR3 sequence reads: CASSVGGGTGELFF. The CDR3 DNA is TGTGCCAGCAGCGTAGGAGGGGGCACCGGGGAGCTGTTTTTT.

The chain joins TRBV5-6 to TRBJ1-1; 7 bases align to TRBD1. The CDR3 extends over 14 amino acids. CDR1 and CDR2 from the germline V gene are SGHDT and YYEEEE. The V and J ends lost 2 bases and 3 bases, in that order; junction bases with no gene match: 4. The CDR3 DNA follows: TGTGCCAGCAGCTTCGAGAGGGGGCACACTGAAGCTTTCTTT. Its translation: CASSFERGHTEAFF.

This clone was recorded only once. This rearrangement joins TRBV9 to TRBJ2-1, with 9 bases fitting TRBD2. J lost 8 bases, V lost 0 bases, and 3 bases had no gene match. The CDR3 has 14 amino acids. Per germline, CDR1 SGDLS and CDR2 YYNGEE. Here the CDR3 reads CASSVVAGDDEQFF. The CDR3 region has the DNA TGTGCCAGCAGCGTAGTAGCGGGGGACGATGAGCAGTTCTTC.

The rearrangement uses TRBV5-4 and TRBJ1-1, with D perhaps matching TRBD1 (5 bases). Germline loops: CDR1 SGHNT, CDR2 YYREEE (reference sequence). This CDR3 spans 14 amino acids. V lost 2 bases and J 1 base, leaving 9 bases between the germline ends. The CDR3 spells CASSFAGKNTEAFF. The CDR3 DNA sequence: TGTGCCAGCAGCTTCGCAGGGAAGAACACTGAAGCTTTCTTT.

The rearrangement joins TRBV7-9 to TRBJ2-7, with 14 bases aligning to TRBD2. Germline V CDR1 and CDR2: SEHNR, FQNEAQ (reference sequence). With 5 bases clipped from V and 2 bases from J, the junction kept 8 bases outside the gene matches. The length of the CDR3 is 17 residues. The CDR3 DNA reads as TGTGCCAGCAGCCTGCCGGGACTAGCGGGGGCCACCTACGAGCAGTACTTC. This sequence encodes CASSLPGLAGATYEQYF.

The rearrangement joins TRBV10-3 to TRBJ2-1, with 11 bases aligning to TRBD2. Germline V gives CDR1 ENHRY, CDR2 SYGVKD. V dropped 9 bases and J dropped 7; count of bases not matched to a gene: 8. The CDR3 loop spans 14 amino acids. CDR3 bases: TGTGCCATTATAGCGGGGGGGCCGAAAAATGAGCAGTTCTTC. It specifies CAIIAGGPKNEQFF.

This rearrangement joins TRBV11-2 to TRBJ2-7, with TRBD2 matching 8 bases. Per the germline V gene, CDR1 is SGHAT and CDR2 is FQNNGV. The V gene end was trimmed by 4 bases and the J gene end by 1 base; junction bases not matched to a gene: 12. The CDR3 is made up of 17 amino acids. The CDR3 DNA is TGTGCCAGCAGCTGGGGTAATAGGCGGGAGGTTTCCTACGAGCAGTACTTC. It specifies CASSWGNRREVSYEQYF. The full variable domain, completed using reference TRBV11-2 and TRBJ2-7, is EAGVAQSPRYKIIEKRQSVAFWCNPISGHATLYWYQQILGQGPKLLIQFQNNGVVDDSQLPKDRFSAERLKGVDSTLKIQPAKLEDSAVYLCASSWGNRREVSYEQYFGPGTRLTVT.

The chain links TRBV20-1 to TRBJ1-1; D is perhaps TRBD1 (5 bases). CDR1 is DFQATT and CDR2 is SNEGSKA in the germline V gene (reference sequence). The ends were cut back, 6 bases at V and 6 bases at J, with 11 bases in the middle. This CDR3 is built from 11 residues. The chain's CDR3 is CSAGGDSEAFF. The DNA of the CDR3 is TGCAGTGCCGGAGGGGATTCTGAAGCTTTCTTT.

The chain carries TRBV5-5 and TRBJ2-7, with 7 nucleotides matching TRBD1. Germline V gives CDR1 SGHKS, CDR2 YYEKEE (reference sequence). This CDR3 has 14 residues. Unmatched junction bases numbered 6, after V lost 4 bases and J lost 2 bases. The CDR3 here is CASSKTGTAYEQYF. The DNA for the CDR3 is TGTGCCAGCAGCAAAACCGGGACAGCCTACGAGCAGTACTTC.

The chain uses TRBV5-1 and TRBJ2-3; the D gene is possibly TRBD2 (5 bases). Germline V gene lookup returns CDR1 SGHRS and CDR2 YFSETQ. V lost 5 bases to trimming and J lost 6 bases, with 16 bases between them. The CDR3 contains 14 residues. CDR3 nucleotide sequence: TGCGCCAGCAGACCCGTAGGCGGGTTCGATACGCAGTATTTT. It is translated as CASRPVGGFDTQYF.

The chain uses TRBV6-6 and TRBJ1-2, with no clear D. V lost 4 bases to trimming and J lost 5 bases, with 11 bases between them. Germline lookup yields CDR1 MNHNY and CDR2 SVGAGI (reference sequence). CDR3 length equals 13 residues. This CDR3 is CASSSPGLYGYTF. CDR3 in DNA: TGTGCCAGCAGTTCCCCCGGGTTGTATGGCTACACCTTC.

The chain is built from TRBV28 and TRBJ2-4, with 10 bases fitting TRBD2. Per germline, CDR1 MDHEN and CDR2 SYDVKM. Losses at the gene ends were 6 bases for V and 7 bases for J; bases not matched to a gene: 9. This CDR3 contains 15 residues. DNA for the CDR3: TGTGCCAGCAGGACAGGGGAAGCGGGAGGGAACATTCAGTACTTC. This sequence encodes CASRTGEAGGNIQYF.